These T cell receptor beta chains were read from a single sample in a study of human T cells and chemical hapten exposure. TCRdb fed the RACE reads into MiXCR, producing one record per CDR3 protein. This table has a few hundred thousand distinct CDR3 sequences, 5% to 6.5% appearing once. This specimen consisted of whole blood, obtained in connection with sensitization to the hapten diphenylcyclopropenone (DPC). The source of these receptors is a woman younger than 35 with alopecia areata. Some clones in this sample may be carry-over from other donors' samples. The CDR3 runs from the conserved cysteine through the conserved F or W. Fields, in order: clone size, J gene, V gene, D gene, CDR3 protein, CDR3 DNA. The D gene is left open where the match is weak. Some rows have no size entry. The others give once, few or many, or a class for an expanded clone.

clone size: few
J gene: TRBJ2-3
V gene: TRBV6-4
D gene: .
CDR3 protein: CASSDSAASGTDTQYF
CDR3 DNA: TGTGCCAGCAGTGACTCGGCGGCTAGCGGCACAGATACGCAGTATTTT

clone size: many
J gene: TRBJ2-6
V gene: TRBV11-2
D gene: TRBD2
CDR3 protein: CASSLGGGSGANVLTF
CDR3 DNA: TGTGCCAGCAGCTTAGGCGGGGGGTCCGGGGCCAACGTCCTGACTTTC

clone size: few
J gene: TRBJ1-3
V gene: TRBV12-3/TRBV12-4
D gene: .
CDR3 protein: CASSLVRSGNTIYF
CDR3 DNA: TGTGCCAGCAGTTTGGTAAGGTCTGGAAACACCATATATTTT

clone size: .
J gene: TRBJ2-7
V gene: TRBV20-1
D gene: .
CDR3 protein: CSAGPDYYEQYF
CDR3 DNA: TGCAGTGCGGGACCAGATTACTACGAGCAGTACTTC

clone size: few
J gene: TRBJ2-5
V gene: TRBV7-8
D gene: .
CDR3 protein: CASSLARRVRTQYF
CDR3 DNA: TGTGCCAGCAGCTTAGCGCGGAGGGTTCGGACCCAGTACTTC

clone size: many
J gene: TRBJ2-1
V gene: TRBV27
D gene: .
CDR3 protein: CASSFLGDNEQFF
CDR3 DNA: TGTGCCAGCAGTTTCCTGGGGGACAATGAGCAGTTCTTC

clone size: .
J gene: TRBJ2-1
V gene: TRBV29-1
D gene: .
CDR3 protein: CSVDRNGNEQFF
CDR3 DNA: TGCAGCGTTGACAGAAATGGTAATGAGCAGTTCTTC

clone size: few
J gene: TRBJ2-7
V gene: TRBV10-3
D gene: TRBD2
CDR3 protein: CAISAELAVSSYEQYF
CDR3 DNA: TGTGCCATCAGTGCCGAACTAGCGGTTAGCTCCTACGAGCAGTACTTC

clone size: few
J gene: TRBJ2-1
V gene: TRBV25-1
D gene: .
CDR3 protein: CASSDNQGDEQFF
CDR3 DNA: TGTGCCAGCAGTGATAATCAGGGAGATGAGCAGTTCTTC

clone size: few
J gene: TRBJ1-1
V gene: TRBV4-3
D gene: .
CDR3 protein: CASSQDAVNTEAFF
CDR3 DNA: TGCGCCAGCAGCCAAGACGCGGTGAACACTGAAGCTTTCTTT

clone size: many
J gene: TRBJ2-3
V gene: TRBV11-2
D gene: .
CDR3 protein: CASSGAGPSTDTQYF
CDR3 DNA: TGTGCCAGCAGCGGTGCGGGACCCAGCACAGATACGCAGTATTTT

clone size: many
J gene: TRBJ1-1
V gene: TRBV11-2
D gene: .
CDR3 protein: CASEEGGAFF
CDR3 DNA: TGTGCCAGCGAAGAAGGAGGAGCTTTCTTT

clone size: .
J gene: TRBJ2-2
V gene: TRBV11-2
D gene: .
CDR3 protein: CASSFPSTRAANTGELFF
CDR3 DNA: TGTGCCAGCAGCTTCCCCTCGACAAGGGCTGCGAACACCGGGGAGCTGTTTTTT

clone size: few
J gene: TRBJ2-1
V gene: TRBV5-6
D gene: TRBD2
CDR3 protein: CASTSPRLAGSFSYNEQFF
CDR3 DNA: TGTGCCAGCACCTCCCCGAGGCTAGCGGGGAGTTTCTCCTACAATGAGCAGTTCTTC

clone size: many
J gene: TRBJ1-6
V gene: TRBV5-6
D gene: TRBD1
CDR3 protein: CASSSGTGRINSPLHF
CDR3 DNA: TGTGCCAGCAGCTCCGGGACAGGGAGGATCAATTCACCCCTCCACTTT

clone size: .
J gene: TRBJ2-3
V gene: TRBV10-3
D gene: .
CDR3 protein: CAISSGTSSHTQYF
CDR3 DNA: TGTGCCATCAGTTCCGGGACCTCCTCACATACGCAGTATTTT

clone size: many
J gene: TRBJ1-2
V gene: TRBV7-9
D gene: .
CDR3 protein: CASSLEGTDYGYTF
CDR3 DNA: TGTGCCAGCAGCTTAGAGGGGACGGACTATGGCTACACCTTC

clone size: many
J gene: TRBJ2-5
V gene: TRBV27
D gene: .
CDR3 protein: CASSPSVRIGLETQYF
CDR3 DNA: TGTGCCAGCAGTCCCTCCGTGAGAATAGGGCTAGAGACCCAGTACTTC

clone size: many
J gene: TRBJ2-7
V gene: TRBV20-1
D gene: TRBD1
CDR3 protein: CSALPGQGYYEQYF
CDR3 DNA: TGCAGTGCCCTACCGGGACAGGGATACTACGAGCAGTACTTC

clone size: many
J gene: TRBJ2-7
V gene: TRBV6-2/TRBV6-3
D gene: TRBD1
CDR3 protein: CASRRGQGGRTGTSYEQYF
CDR3 DNA: TGTGCCAGCAGACGGGGACAGGGAGGACGTACGGGGACCTCCTACGAGCAGTACTTC

clone size: many
J gene: TRBJ2-1
V gene: TRBV7-2
D gene: .
CDR3 protein: CASSPNTLRSYNEQFF
CDR3 DNA: TGTGCCAGCAGCCCTAACACCCTTAGGAGCTACAATGAGCAGTTCTTC

clone size: many
J gene: TRBJ1-6
V gene: TRBV6-5
D gene: TRBD1
CDR3 protein: CASREEQGAGSPLHF
CDR3 DNA: TGTGCCAGCAGAGAAGAACAGGGGGCGGGTTCACCCCTCCACTTT

clone size: .
J gene: TRBJ2-6
V gene: TRBV5-5
D gene: .
CDR3 protein: CASLEGSGANVLTF
CDR3 DNA: TGTGCCAGCCTCGAGGGGTCTGGGGCCAACGTCCTGACTTTC

clone size: .
J gene: TRBJ2-5
V gene: TRBV7-8
D gene: .
CDR3 protein: CASSSSVEGPQYF
CDR3 DNA: TGTGCCAGCAGCTCCAGTGTGGAGGGCCCCCAGTACTTC

clone size: few
J gene: TRBJ1-2
V gene: TRBV20-1
D gene: .
CDR3 protein: CSARTAANYGYTF
CDR3 DNA: TGCAGTGCTAGGACAGCAGCTAACTATGGCTACACCTTC

clone size: many
J gene: TRBJ2-1
V gene: TRBV7-9
D gene: .
CDR3 protein: CASSHSSIKFF
CDR3 DNA: TGTGCCAGCAGCCATTCATCAATCAAGTTCTTC

clone size: many
J gene: TRBJ1-1
V gene: TRBV5-1
D gene: TRBD1
CDR3 protein: CASSLVSQGGSTEAFF
CDR3 DNA: TGCGCCAGCAGCCTGGTGTCACAGGGGGGAAGTACTGAAGCTTTCTTT

clone size: .
J gene: TRBJ1-3
V gene: TRBV4-1
D gene: .
CDR3 protein: CASSQSIEHLSGNTIYF
CDR3 DNA: TGCGCCAGCAGCCAATCCATCGAACACCTCTCTGGAAACACCATATATTTT

clone size: few
J gene: TRBJ1-1
V gene: TRBV6-1
D gene: TRBD1
CDR3 protein: CASRPTLDRVVMNTEAFF
CDR3 DNA: TGTGCCAGCAGGCCTACCCTTGACAGGGTCGTCATGAACACTGAAGCTTTCTTT

clone size: many
J gene: TRBJ1-2
V gene: TRBV20-1
D gene: TRBD1
CDR3 protein: CSARDLGQGPYGYTF
CDR3 DNA: TGCAGTGCTAGAGATCTTGGACAGGGACCCTATGGCTACACCTTC

clone size: .
J gene: TRBJ1-1
V gene: TRBV6-5
D gene: .
CDR3 protein: CASRGLKVTMNTEAFF
CDR3 DNA: TGTGCCAGCAGGGGCCTTAAGGTTACCATGAACACTGAAGCTTTCTTT

clone size: .
J gene: TRBJ1-5
V gene: TRBV6-6
D gene: TRBD1
CDR3 protein: CASAVGQGVFDSNQPQHF
CDR3 DNA: TGTGCCAGCGCAGTCGGACAGGGGGTGTTTGATAGCAATCAGCCCCAGCATTTT

clone size: many
J gene: TRBJ1-5
V gene: TRBV2
D gene: .
CDR3 protein: CASSARPGHSNQPQHF
CDR3 DNA: TGTGCCAGCAGTGCTAGACCCGGGCATAGCAATCAGCCCCAGCATTTT

clone size: .
J gene: TRBJ1-1
V gene: TRBV10-3
D gene: .
CDR3 protein: CAISVQGVGPLDTEAFF
CDR3 DNA: TGTGCCATCAGTGTGCAGGGTGTAGGGCCCTTAGACACTGAAGCTTTCTTT

clone size: many
J gene: TRBJ1-2
V gene: TRBV6-6
D gene: TRBD1
CDR3 protein: CASSYGGQASLPNYGYTF
CDR3 DNA: TGTGCCAGCAGTTACGGCGGACAGGCCTCACTCCCCAACTATGGCTACACCTTC

clone size: many
J gene: TRBJ1-1
V gene: TRBV7-3
D gene: TRBD1
CDR3 protein: CASSAGTDTEAFF
CDR3 DNA: TGTGCCAGCAGCGCCGGGACAGACACTGAAGCTTTCTTT

clone size: .
J gene: TRBJ2-7
V gene: TRBV20-1
D gene: .
CDR3 protein: CSAKRTASYEQYF
CDR3 DNA: TGCAGTGCTAAAAGGACCGCTTCCTACGAGCAGTACTTC

clone size: many
J gene: TRBJ1-1
V gene: TRBV6-5
D gene: .
CDR3 protein: CASSDGPGFSEAFF
CDR3 DNA: TGTGCCAGCAGTGACGGTCCAGGGTTTTCTGAAGCTTTCTTT

clone size: few
J gene: TRBJ2-7
V gene: TRBV28
D gene: .
CDR3 protein: CASSEDTFYEQYF
CDR3 DNA: TGTGCCAGCAGTGAAGACACTTTCTACGAGCAGTACTTC

clone size: few
J gene: TRBJ1-1
V gene: TRBV9
D gene: TRBD1
CDR3 protein: CASSGAGGRTEAFF
CDR3 DNA: TGTGCCAGCAGCGGGGCAGGGGGCAGAACTGAAGCTTTCTTT

clone size: few
J gene: TRBJ2-3
V gene: TRBV6-5
D gene: .
CDR3 protein: CASSYSFRGAGRTDTQYF
CDR3 DNA: TGTGCCAGCAGTTACTCGTTTAGGGGGGCGGGGCGCACAGATACGCAGTATTTT

clone size: many
J gene: TRBJ1-5
V gene: TRBV7-2
D gene: TRBD1
CDR3 protein: CASSPRQGAYNQPQHF
CDR3 DNA: TGTGCCAGCAGCCCAAGACAGGGGGCCTATAATCAGCCCCAGCATTTT